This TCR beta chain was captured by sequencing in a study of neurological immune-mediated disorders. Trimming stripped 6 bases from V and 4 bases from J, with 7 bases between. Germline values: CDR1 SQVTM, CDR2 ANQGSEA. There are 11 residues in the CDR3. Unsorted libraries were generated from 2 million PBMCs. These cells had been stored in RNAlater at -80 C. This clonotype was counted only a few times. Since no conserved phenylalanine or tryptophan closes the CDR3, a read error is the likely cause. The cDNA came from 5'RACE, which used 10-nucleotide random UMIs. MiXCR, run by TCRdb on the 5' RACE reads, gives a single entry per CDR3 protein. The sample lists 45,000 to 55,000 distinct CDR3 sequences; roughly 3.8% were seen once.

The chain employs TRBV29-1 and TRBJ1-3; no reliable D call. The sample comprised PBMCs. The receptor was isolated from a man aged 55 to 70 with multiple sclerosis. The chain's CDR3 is CSVSKGNTIYN. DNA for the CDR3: TGCAGCGTCTCCAAGGGAAACACCATATATAAT.